This T cell receptor beta chain was profiled in a study of sequential checkpoint blockade in melanoma. Treatment given: randomized to nivolumab then ipilimumab (arm A) or the reverse (arm B). Patients had received no earlier DNA-damaging chemotherapy. The table came from immunoSEQ multiplex PCR; TCRdb's copy has only in-frame clones and leaves some out. The sample includes 10,000 to 15,000 clones, 26% seen only once; the top ten take 15% to 20%. This clone turned up a few times. CDR3 length equals 13 residues. With 4 bases clipped from V and 6 bases from J, the junction kept 4 bases outside the gene matches. CDR1 and CDR2 (germline): SGDLS, YYNGEE.

The V call is TRBV9, the J call TRBJ2-5; 9 nucleotides align to TRBD2. The clonotype was recovered from a human donor with melanoma. The sequencing used tumor tissue (inferred from file names), collected from a patient given nivolumab and ipilimumab in sequence. CDR3 protein: CASSLAGAKTQYF. Here the CDR3 DNA reads TGTGCCAGCAGCTTAGCGGGGGCCAAGACCCAGTACTTC.